Below, 20 T cell receptor beta chains from the same sample are listed, as sequenced in a study of CD8+ T cells in alopecia areata (dated by TCRdb to the late 2010s). Sample time point, as interpreted from the label and publication: 24 weeks on oral tofacitinib. Per the publication, the treatment or condition label means: oral pan-JAK inhibitor, 5-10 mg twice daily. Library generation was performed with the immunoSEQ multiplex PCR assay. For TCR sequencing, RNA was extracted from every sample and reverse transcribed into cDNA to serve as template. Not all clones reach the TCRdb copy of this immuneACCESS table, which keeps in-frame sequences only. Checked studies attribute under half of the gap to unresolved V genes and leave the rest unexplained. This sample holds about 200,000 clones; 58% were observed only once. The top ten clones comprise about 5% of the sample. The sequenced sample was CD4+ T cells sorted from blood, obtained at week 24, from a patient treated with tofacitinib. All receptors come from a human donor with alopecia areata.

The chain carries TRBV6-6 and TRBJ1-1; 9 bases match TRBD1. The CDR3 runs to 12 residues. Germline V CDR1 and CDR2: MNHNY, SVGAGI (reference sequence). V was pared by 5 bases and J by 11 bases, with 6 bases of the junction left unmatched. The CDR3 sequence is CASSGGTGNAFF. CDR3 coding DNA: TGTGCCAGCAGTGGGGGGACAGGGAACGCTTTCTTT.

The rearrangement links TRBV29-1 to TRBJ2-7, with 10 bases that match TRBD1. CDR3 length equals 14 residues. Looked up from germline, CDR1 is SQVTM and CDR2 is ANQGSEA. Unmatched junction bases numbered 6, after V lost 2 bases and J lost 5 bases. CDR3 residues: CSVEQSGTGDEQYF. CDR3 bases: TGCAGCGTTGAACAGTCCGGGACAGGGGACGAGCAGTACTTC.

The chain employs TRBV18 and TRBJ2-4, with 7 positions matching TRBD2. J was trimmed by 0 bases and V by 3 bases; bases with no gene match: 8. CDR3 length: 17 amino acids. Germline assignment: CDR1 KGHSH and CDR2 LQKENI. CDR3 nucleotides: TGTGCCAGCTCACCCCCGACTAGCCTGCTAGCCAAAAACATTCAGTACTTC. Translating gives CASSPPTSLLAKNIQYF.

This clone has a single count. The chain joins TRBV2 to TRBJ2-5; TRBD1 agrees at 7 bases. This CDR3 region has 13 residues. Germline V gene data show CDR1 as SNHLY and CDR2 as FYNNEI. With V trimmed by 4 bases and J by 2 bases, 1 base remained unmatched. The CDR3 DNA is TGTGCCAGCAGTGGGACAGGACAAGAGACCCAGTACTTC. This sequence encodes CASSGTGQETQYF.

The rearrangement links TRBV29-1 to TRBJ2-4; D is possibly TRBD2 (5 bases). The V end lost 6 bases, the J end lost 1 base, and 13 bases lay between the germline ends. This CDR3 has 14 residues. Germline loops: CDR1 SQVTM, CDR2 ANQGSEA. The CDR3 region has the DNA TGCAGCGTGGTCGGGGTAGGGGCCAAAAACATTCAGTACTTC. This translates into CSVVGVGAKNIQYF.

The table lists this clone with a count of one. This sequence joins TRBV25-1 and TRBJ2-3; a possible D gene is TRBD1 (5 bases). V dropped 3 bases and J dropped 2 bases, with 12 bases sitting between them. The CDR3 consists of 15 residues. Germline lookup yields CDR1 MGHDK and CDR2 SYGVNS. The CDR3 DNA reads TGTGCCAGCAGTGACAGGGCCCCAAACACAGATACGCAGTATTTT. The encoded protein is CASSDRAPNTDTQYF.

The chain has TRBV5-1 and TRBJ2-5; the match to TRBD2 covers 7 bases. The CDR3 consists of 17 residues. Trimming removed 0 bases from V and 5 bases from J; junction bases left unmatched: 13. Germline CDR1 reads SGHRS; CDR2 reads YFSETQ. The CDR3 spells CASSLEWVKSGVETQYF. CDR3 bases: TGCGCCAGCAGCTTGGAATGGGTGAAGAGCGGGGTGGAGACCCAGTACTTC.

This clone appeared a few times. A far bigger clonotype differs at one base, so this is likely a read error. The rearrangement joins TRBV5-6 to TRBJ1-5; D is possibly TRBD1 (5 bases). The germline V gene encodes CDR1 SGHDT and CDR2 YYEEEE. This CDR3 has 15 amino acids. CDR3 region: CAGSLRGGTNQPQHF. CDR3 bases: TGTGCCGGCAGCTTGCGGGGGGGTACCAATCAGCCCCAGCATTTT.

This clone has only a few counts. The chain has TRBV7-2 and TRBJ2-5, with 7 bases identical to TRBD1. This CDR3 comprises 16 residues. V gave up 1 base and J gave up 5 bases; unmatched junction bases: 10. Germline V gene sequence: CDR1 SGHTA, CDR2 FQGNSA. CDR3 region: CASSLVGHDRVETQYF. DNA of the CDR3: TGTGCCAGCAGCTTAGTCGGTCATGACAGGGTGGAGACCCAGTACTTC.

V is TRBV25-1 and J is TRBJ2-7; D unresolved. Germline V gene lookup returns CDR1 MGHDK and CDR2 SYGVNS. The CDR3 has 11 amino acids. Trimming removed 3 bases at V and 3 bases at J, with 3 bases between. The CDR3 is CASSEVYEQYF. The CDR3 DNA is TGTGCCAGCAGTGAGGTCTACGAGCAGTACTTC.

This clone was detected only a few times. The rearrangement links TRBV4-1 to TRBJ2-7, with no clear D. V lost 1 base and J 0 bases, leaving 13 bases between the germline ends. The CDR3 has 16 residues. CDR1 and CDR2 from the germline V gene are MGHRA and YSYEKL. The CDR3 nucleotides are TGCGCCAGCAGCCAAGCCAGCCTAAAGGGCTCCTACGAGCAGTACTTC. Residues: CASSQASLKGSYEQYF.

The chain uses TRBV5-4 and TRBJ2-3, with 9 bases lining up with TRBD1. Germline values: CDR1 SGHNT, CDR2 YYREEE (reference sequence). The CDR3 is made up of 15 amino acids. Trimming took 4 bases from V and 2 from J; bases not matched to a gene: 5. CDR3 protein: CASSPRDRDTDTQYF. The CDR3 DNA is TGTGCCAGCAGCCCCCGGGACAGGGACACAGATACGCAGTATTTT. The entire variable domain, with the rest obtained from reference TRBV5-4 and TRBJ2-3, is as follows: ETGVTQSPTHLIKTRGQQVTLRCSSQSGHNTVSWYQQALGQGPQFIFQYYREEENGRGNFPPRFSGLQFPNYSSELNVNALELDDSALYLCASSPRDRDTDTQYFGPGTRLTVL.

This clone showed up just a few times. Other DNA variants within this sample encode the same CDR3. This chain links TRBV30 with TRBJ1-1; D is undetermined. The CDR3 is 13 amino acids. V dropped 0 bases and J dropped 1 base, with 6 bases sitting between them. The germline gives CDR1 GTSNPN, CDR2 SVGIG (reference sequence). The DNA of the CDR3 is TGTGCCTGGAGTGTACGAGGGAACACTGAAGCTTTCTTT. It translates to CAWSVRGNTEAFF.

This chain uses TRBV7-9 with TRBJ1-3; D possibly corresponds to TRBD1 (5 bases). CDR3 length equals 15 residues. Per the germline V gene, CDR1 is SEHNR and CDR2 is FQNEAQ (reference sequence). V was shortened by 5 bases and J by 3 bases, with 14 bases between the two germline ends. CDR3 DNA sequence: TGTGCCAGCAGCCGAATCAGGGTTAATGGAAACACCATATATTTT. Translation gives CASSRIRVNGNTIYF.

The chain has TRBV2 and TRBJ1-2; 8 bases match TRBD1. This CDR3 has 14 residues. The junction had 3 bases not matched to a gene; V was cut back by 6 bases and J by 0 bases. In germline, CDR1 is SNHLY, CDR2 FYNNEI. The CDR3 spells CASSSGQANYGYTF. The CDR3, as DNA: TGTGCCAGCAGCTCGGGACAGGCTAACTATGGCTACACCTTC.

V gene TRBV7-2 combines with J gene TRBJ1-6; D not certain. CDR1 is SGHTA and CDR2 is FQGNSA in the germline V gene. This CDR3 is built from 15 residues. The V and J ends lost 0 bases and 8 bases respectively, with 11 bases between them. CDR3 nucleotide sequence: TGTGCCAGCAGCTTAGCCGGGGTTAGGGATTCACCCCTCCACTTT. Translation gives CASSLAGVRDSPLHF.

V usage is TRBV29-1 and J usage is TRBJ2-1, with TRBD2 as a possible D gene (5 bases). The CDR3 sequence is 13 residues long. Germline V CDR1 and CDR2: SQVTM, ANQGSEA. V was shortened by 5 bases and J by 10 bases, with 18 bases between the two germline ends. CDR3: CSVYPRLAREQFF. In DNA, the CDR3 is TGCAGCGTTTATCCCCGTCTAGCTCGCGAGCAGTTCTTC.

V and J are TRBV19 and TRBJ2-1; 7 nucleotides match TRBD2. The CDR3 totals 15 residues. The V gene's germline CDR1 is LNHDA and CDR2 SQIVND (reference sequence). The V and J ends lost 8 bases and 4 bases, in that order; junction bases with no gene match: 11. CDR3 amino acids: CASSISGVAYNEQFF. The CDR3 DNA reads TGTGCCAGTTCAATCAGCGGGGTCGCATACAATGAGCAGTTCTTC.

This chain uses TRBV19 with TRBJ1-6, with D possibly being TRBD1 (5 bases). Germline CDR1 and CDR2: LNHDA and SQIVND (reference sequence). This CDR3 is built from 14 residues. Deletions cut 5 bases from V and 12 bases from J, with 17 bases between. In DNA, the CDR3 is TGTGCCAGTAGTTTTTGGGGCGCAGGTTTACCCCTCCACTTT. It specifies CASSFWGAGLPLHF.

The chain combines TRBV2 with TRBJ1-1; TRBD1 might be the D (5 bases). CDR3 length: 12 residues. Trimming took off 4 bases at V and 8 bases at J, with 11 bases between the two ends. The V gene's germline CDR1 is SNHLY and CDR2 FYNNEI. For the CDR3, the DNA is TGTGCCAGCAGTGCTGGGGGATGGGAAGCTTTCTTT. Its protein is CASSAGGWEAFF.